This T cell receptor beta chain was sequenced for a study of T-cell memory formation after mild COVID-19. Study as a whole: Clusters of TCRs were largely donor specific.

TCRdb reprocessed the 5' RACE reads via MiXCR and lists one record per CDR3 protein. The data show about 340,000 distinct CDR3 sequences, approximately 12% seen once. Study-wide results and caveats: Later expanders leaned CD4+, whereas day 15 to 85 contracting clones were balanced CD4/CD8. Mainly in CM and EM were contracting CD4+ clones; CD8+ were in EMRA.

This clonotype was found many times. What it binds is not known. V lost 7 bases to trimming and J lost 0 bases; unmatched junction nucleotides: 5. This CDR3 is built from 13 residues. Germline V gene lookup returns CDR1 DFQATT and CDR2 SNEGSKA (reference sequence). This rearrangement joins TRBV20-1 to TRBJ1-1, with 7 bases that match TRBD1. The sequenced material came from PBMCs or a T cell subset sorted from them (not recorded which). The source is a man between 18 and 29 years old who had mild COVID-19 (a few samples of this study predate the infection). Cell type and time point are not known. The CDR3 loop is CSGRDSLNTEAFF. In nucleotides, the CDR3 is TGCAGTGGAAGGGACAGCTTGAACACTGAAGCTTTCTTT.